This passage covers 5 T cell receptor beta chains from one sample sequenced in a study of response to subunit inactivated influenza vaccine. Each CDR3 protein is one row after TCRdb ran MiXCR on the RT-PCR reads. This sample has 500,000 to 600,000 distinct CDR3 sequences, with around 13% found just once. The material was PBMCs from blood, obtained about 6 weeks after vaccination. Source of these receptors: a man between 45 and 60 years old who received an inactivated influenza vaccine.

This clonotype showed up many times. V and J are TRBV5-1 and TRBJ2-1, with 7 bases aligning to TRBD2. Trimming removed 4 bases from V and 5 bases from J; junction bases left unmatched: 12. The CDR3 consists of 16 residues. Per the germline V gene, CDR1 is SGHRS and CDR2 is YFSETQ. DNA of the CDR3: TGCGCCAGCAGCCCTGGAGGACTAGGAGAAAACAATGAGCAGTTCTTC. This gives the protein CASSPGGLGENNEQFF.

There are many counts of this clonotype. The chain carries TRBV29-1 and TRBJ2-3, with 9 bases fitting TRBD2. This CDR3 region has 15 residues. Per the germline V gene, CDR1 is SQVTM and CDR2 is ANQGSEA. Unmatched junction bases numbered 10, after V lost 4 bases and J lost 5 bases. Here the CDR3 reads CSVVGIAGAVDTQYF. The CDR3, as DNA: TGCAGCGTTGTTGGAATAGCGGGAGCGGTAGATACGCAGTATTTT.

This clonotype was counted a few times. The chain recombines TRBV14 with TRBJ2-5; D is unresolved. V was clipped by 3 bases and J by 1 base, with 6 bases between them. Looked up from germline, CDR1 is SGHDN and CDR2 is FVKESK. The CDR3 consists of 13 residues. In nucleotides, the CDR3 is TGTGCCAGCAGCCAGGGTACCCAAGAGACCCAGTACTTC. Translating gives CASSQGTQETQYF.

This clonotype was recorded at least ten times. The CDR3 loop is CASTLSEPGTDTQYF. Written as DNA, the CDR3 is TGTGCCAGCACTCTATCCGAGCCGGGCACAGATACGCAGTATTTT. The chain joins TRBV28 to TRBJ2-3, with D unresolved. In germline, CDR1 is MDHEN, CDR2 SYDVKM. V shed 7 bases and J shed 1 base, with 15 bases lying between them. The CDR3 is 15 residues long.

This clonotype was counted a few times. The CDR3 bases are TGTGCCAGCAGCTTAAAGGGGACAGGCTCCTACGAGCAGTACTTC. It encodes CASSLKGTGSYEQYF. The chain carries TRBV7-9 and TRBJ2-7; 8 nucleotides agree with TRBD1. The CDR3 spans 15 residues. From germline, CDR1 is SEHNR and CDR2 FQNEAQ (reference sequence). The J segment lost 0 bases and the V segment lost 2 bases, leaving 3 bases of the junction unmatched.